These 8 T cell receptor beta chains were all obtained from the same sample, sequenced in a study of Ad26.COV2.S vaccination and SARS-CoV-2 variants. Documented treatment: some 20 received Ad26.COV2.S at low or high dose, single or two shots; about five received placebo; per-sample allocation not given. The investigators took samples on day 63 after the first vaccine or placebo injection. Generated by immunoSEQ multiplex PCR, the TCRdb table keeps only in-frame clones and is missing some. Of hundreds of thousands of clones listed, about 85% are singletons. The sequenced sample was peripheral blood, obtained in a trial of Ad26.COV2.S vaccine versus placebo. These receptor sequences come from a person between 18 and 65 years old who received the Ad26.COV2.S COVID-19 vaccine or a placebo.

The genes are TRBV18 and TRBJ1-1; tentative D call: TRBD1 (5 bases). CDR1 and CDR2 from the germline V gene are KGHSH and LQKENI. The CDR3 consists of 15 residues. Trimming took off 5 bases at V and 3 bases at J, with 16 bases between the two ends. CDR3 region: CASSIGQGGYTEAFF. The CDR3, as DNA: TGTGCCAGCTCAATAGGGCAGGGAGGTTACACTGAAGCTTTCTTT.

CDR3 nucleotides: TGCGCCGGTGGGGGGATAACCTACGAGCAGTACTTC. Protein sequence: CAGGGITYEQYF. The rearrangement joins TRBV4-1 to TRBJ2-7, with D maybe TRBD2 (6 bases). The V end lost 11 bases, the J end lost 2 bases, and 13 bases lay between the germline ends. This CDR3 contains 12 residues. CDR1 and CDR2 (germline): MGHRA, YSYEKL.

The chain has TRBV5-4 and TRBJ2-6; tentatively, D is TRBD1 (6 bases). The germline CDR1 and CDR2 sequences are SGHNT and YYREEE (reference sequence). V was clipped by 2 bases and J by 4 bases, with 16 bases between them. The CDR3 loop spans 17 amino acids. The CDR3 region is CASSFKQGTGGANVLTF. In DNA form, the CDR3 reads TGTGCCAGCAGCTTTAAACAGGGAACGGGAGGGGCCAACGTCCTGACTTTC.

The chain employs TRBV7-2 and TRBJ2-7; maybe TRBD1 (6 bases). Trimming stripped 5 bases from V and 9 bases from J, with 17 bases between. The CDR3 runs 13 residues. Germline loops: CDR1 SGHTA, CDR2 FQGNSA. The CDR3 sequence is CASSPPARQVQYF. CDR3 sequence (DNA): TGTGCCAGCAGCCCCCCCGCCCGACAGGTGCAGTACTTC.

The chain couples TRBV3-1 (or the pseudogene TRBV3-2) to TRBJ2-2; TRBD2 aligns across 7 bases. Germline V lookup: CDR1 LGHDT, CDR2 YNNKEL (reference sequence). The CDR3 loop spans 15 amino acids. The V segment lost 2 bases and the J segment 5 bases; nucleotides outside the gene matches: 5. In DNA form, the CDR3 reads TGTGCCAGCAGCCAAAGCGGGAAGGGGACCGGGGAGCTGTTTTTT. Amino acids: CASSQSGKGTGELFF.

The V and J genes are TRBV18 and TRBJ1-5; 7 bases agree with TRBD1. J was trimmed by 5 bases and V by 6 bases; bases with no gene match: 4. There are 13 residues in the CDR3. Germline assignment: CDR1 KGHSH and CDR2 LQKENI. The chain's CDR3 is CASSQDRDQPQHF. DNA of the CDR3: TGTGCCAGCTCGCAAGACAGGGATCAGCCCCAGCATTTT.

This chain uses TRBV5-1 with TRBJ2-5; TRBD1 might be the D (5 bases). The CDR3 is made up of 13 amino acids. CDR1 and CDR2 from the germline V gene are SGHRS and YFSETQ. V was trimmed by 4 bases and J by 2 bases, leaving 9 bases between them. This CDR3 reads CASSLDIQETQYF. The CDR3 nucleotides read TGCGCCAGCAGCCTGGACATTCAAGAGACCCAGTACTTC.

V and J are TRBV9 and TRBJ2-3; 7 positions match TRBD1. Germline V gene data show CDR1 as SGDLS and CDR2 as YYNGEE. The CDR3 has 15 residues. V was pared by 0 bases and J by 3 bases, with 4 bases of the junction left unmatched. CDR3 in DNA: TGTGCCAGCAGCGTAGGGCAGGGGGTAACAGATACGCAGTATTTT. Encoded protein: CASSVGQGVTDTQYF.